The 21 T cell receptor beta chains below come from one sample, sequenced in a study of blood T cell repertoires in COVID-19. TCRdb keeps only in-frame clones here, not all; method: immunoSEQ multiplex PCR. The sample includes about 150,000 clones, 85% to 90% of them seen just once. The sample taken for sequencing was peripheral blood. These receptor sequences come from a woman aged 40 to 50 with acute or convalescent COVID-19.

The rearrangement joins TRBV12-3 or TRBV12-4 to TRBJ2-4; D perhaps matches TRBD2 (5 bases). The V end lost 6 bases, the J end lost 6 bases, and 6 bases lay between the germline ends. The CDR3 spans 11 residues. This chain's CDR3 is CASRGLNIQYF. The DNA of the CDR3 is TGTGCCAGCAGAGGACTAAACATTCAGTACTTC.

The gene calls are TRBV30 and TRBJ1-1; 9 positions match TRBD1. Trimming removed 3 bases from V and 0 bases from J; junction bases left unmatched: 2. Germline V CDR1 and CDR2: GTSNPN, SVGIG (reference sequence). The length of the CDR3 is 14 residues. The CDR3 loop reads CAWSHRGLNTEAFF. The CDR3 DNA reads TGTGCCTGGAGCCACAGGGGGCTGAACACTGAAGCTTTCTTT. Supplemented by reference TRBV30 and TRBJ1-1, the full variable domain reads SQTIHQWPATLVQPVGSPLSLECTVEGTSNPNLYWYRQAAGRGLQLLFYSVGIGQISSEVPQNLSASRPQDRQFILSSKKLLLSDSGFYLCAWSHRGLNTEAFFGQGTRLTVV.

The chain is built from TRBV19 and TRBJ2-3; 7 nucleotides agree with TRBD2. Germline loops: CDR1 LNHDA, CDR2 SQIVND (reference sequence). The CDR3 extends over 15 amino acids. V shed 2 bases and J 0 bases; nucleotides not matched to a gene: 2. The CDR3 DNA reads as TGTGCCAGTAGTATAAATAGCGGGAGCACAGATACGCAGTATTTT. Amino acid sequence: CASSINSGSTDTQYF. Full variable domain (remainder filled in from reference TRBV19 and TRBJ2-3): DGGITQSPKYLFRKEGQNVTLSCEQNLNHDAMYWYRQDPGQGLRLIYYSQIVNDFQKGDIAEGYSVSREKKESFPLTVTSAQKNPTAFYLCASSINSGSTDTQYFGPGTRLTVL.

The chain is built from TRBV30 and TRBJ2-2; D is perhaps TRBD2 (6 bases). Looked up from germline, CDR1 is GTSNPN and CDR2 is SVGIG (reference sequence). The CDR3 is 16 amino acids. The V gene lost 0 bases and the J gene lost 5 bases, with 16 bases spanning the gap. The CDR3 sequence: CAWSVRGTAGTGELFF. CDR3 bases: TGTGCCTGGAGTGTACGCGGGACGGCTGGGACCGGGGAGCTGTTTTTT. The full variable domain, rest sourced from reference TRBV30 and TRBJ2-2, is SQTIHQWPATLVQPVGSPLSLECTVEGTSNPNLYWYRQAAGRGLQLLFYSVGIGQISSEVPQNLSASRPQDRQFILSSKKLLLSDSGFYLCAWSVRGTAGTGELFFGEGSRLTVL.

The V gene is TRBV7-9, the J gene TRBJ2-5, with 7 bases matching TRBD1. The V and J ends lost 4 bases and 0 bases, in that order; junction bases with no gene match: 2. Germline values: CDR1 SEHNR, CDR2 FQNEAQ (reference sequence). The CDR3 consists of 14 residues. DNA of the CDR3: TGTGCCAGCAGCTACGACAGGGACCAAGAGACCCAGTACTTC. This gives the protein CASSYDRDQETQYF.

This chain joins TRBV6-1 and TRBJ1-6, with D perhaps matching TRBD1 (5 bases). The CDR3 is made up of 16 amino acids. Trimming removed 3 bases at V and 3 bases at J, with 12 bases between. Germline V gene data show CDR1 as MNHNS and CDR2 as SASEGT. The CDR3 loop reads CASSDSRDFYNSPLHF. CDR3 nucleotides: TGTGCCAGCAGTGATTCCCGGGACTTCTATAATTCACCCCTCCACTTT.

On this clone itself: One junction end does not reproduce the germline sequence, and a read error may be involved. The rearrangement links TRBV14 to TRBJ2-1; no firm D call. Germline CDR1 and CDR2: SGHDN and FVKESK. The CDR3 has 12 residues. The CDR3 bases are TGTGCCAGCAACCAAGAGGAGAGGCTCTCGTTCTTC. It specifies CASNQEERLSFF.

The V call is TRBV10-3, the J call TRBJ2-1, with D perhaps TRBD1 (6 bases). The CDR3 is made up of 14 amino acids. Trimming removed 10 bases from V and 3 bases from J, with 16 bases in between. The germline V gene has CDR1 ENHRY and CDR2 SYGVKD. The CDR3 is CATKQGDVYNEQFF. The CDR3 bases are TGTGCCACTAAACAGGGAGACGTCTACAATGAGCAGTTCTTC.

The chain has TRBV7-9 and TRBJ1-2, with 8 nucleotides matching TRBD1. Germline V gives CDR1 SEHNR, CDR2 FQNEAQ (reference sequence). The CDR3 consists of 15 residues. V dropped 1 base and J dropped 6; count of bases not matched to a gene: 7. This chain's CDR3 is CASSLGDRSFDGYTF. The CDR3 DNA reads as TGTGCCAGCAGCTTAGGGGACAGGTCCTTTGATGGCTACACCTTC.

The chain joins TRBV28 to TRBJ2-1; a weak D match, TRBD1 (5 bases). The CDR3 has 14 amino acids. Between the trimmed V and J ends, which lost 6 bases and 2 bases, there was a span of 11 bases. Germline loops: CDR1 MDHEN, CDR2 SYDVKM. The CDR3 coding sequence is TGTGCCAGCAGACAGGAACTCACCTACAATGAGCAGTTCTTC. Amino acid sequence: CASRQELTYNEQFF.

CDR3 sequence reads: CAISDHGQGARYNEQFF. In DNA form, the CDR3 reads TGTGCCATCAGTGATCACGGACAGGGGGCCCGATACAATGAGCAGTTCTTC. V is TRBV10-3 and J is TRBJ2-1; 11 nucleotides line up with TRBD1. CDR3 length: 17 amino acids. V lost 3 bases and J lost 4; bases outside the gene matches: 8. Looked up from germline, CDR1 is ENHRY and CDR2 is SYGVKD.

The CDR3 DNA follows: TGTGCCAGTAGTATCTTGGCGCTAGCGGGAGTCACAGATACGCAGTATTTT. It yields the protein CASSILALAGVTDTQYF. The chain employs TRBV19 and TRBJ2-3, with 10 bases identical to TRBD2. Germline V gene sequence: CDR1 LNHDA, CDR2 SQIVND (reference sequence). The CDR3 spans 17 residues. Germline trimming cut 3 bases from V and 2 bases from J; bases unmatched to any gene: 8.

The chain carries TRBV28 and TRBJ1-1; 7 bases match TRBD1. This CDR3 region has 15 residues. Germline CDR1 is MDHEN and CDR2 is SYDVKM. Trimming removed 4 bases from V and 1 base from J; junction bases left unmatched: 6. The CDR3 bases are TGTGCCAGCAGTTCCAACAGGGGCTGGAACACTGAAGCTTTCTTT. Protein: CASSSNRGWNTEAFF.

The DNA of the CDR3 is TGTGCCAGCAGGCCAACAGGGGGCGAAAACACAGATACGCAGTATTTT. Translating gives CASRPTGGENTDTQYF. The rearrangement uses TRBV5-5 and TRBJ2-3, with 9 bases identical to TRBD1. The CDR3 has 16 amino acids. V lost 5 bases to trimming and J lost 2 bases; unmatched junction nucleotides: 9. Germline values: CDR1 SGHKS, CDR2 YYEKEE (reference sequence). Full variable domain (rest looked up from reference TRBV5-5 and TRBJ2-3): DAGVTQSPTHLIKTRGQQVTLRCSPISGHKSVSWYQQVLGQGPQFIFQYYEKEERGRGNFPDRFSARQFPNYSSELNVNALLLGDSALYLCASRPTGGENTDTQYFGPGTRLTVL.

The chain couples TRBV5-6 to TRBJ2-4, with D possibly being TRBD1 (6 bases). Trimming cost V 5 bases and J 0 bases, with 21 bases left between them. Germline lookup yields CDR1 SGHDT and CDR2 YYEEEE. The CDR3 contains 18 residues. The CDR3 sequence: CASSPSRDILIAKNIQYF. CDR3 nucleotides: TGTGCCAGCAGTCCGTCCCGGGACATATTGATAGCCAAAAACATTCAGTACTTC.

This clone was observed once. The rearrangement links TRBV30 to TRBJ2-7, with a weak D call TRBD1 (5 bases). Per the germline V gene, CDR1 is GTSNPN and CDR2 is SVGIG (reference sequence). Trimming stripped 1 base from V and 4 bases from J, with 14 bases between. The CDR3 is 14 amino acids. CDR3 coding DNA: TGTGCCTGGAGTGAAGGTGTTGGGGCATACGAGCAGTACTTC. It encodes CAWSEGVGAYEQYF.

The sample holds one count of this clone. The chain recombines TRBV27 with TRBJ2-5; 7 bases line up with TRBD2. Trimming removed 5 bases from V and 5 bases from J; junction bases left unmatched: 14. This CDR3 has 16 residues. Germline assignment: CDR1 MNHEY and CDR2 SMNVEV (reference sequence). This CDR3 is CASSPWLAATRETQYF. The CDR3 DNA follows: TGTGCCAGCAGTCCCTGGCTAGCGGCCACGCGGGAGACCCAGTACTTC.

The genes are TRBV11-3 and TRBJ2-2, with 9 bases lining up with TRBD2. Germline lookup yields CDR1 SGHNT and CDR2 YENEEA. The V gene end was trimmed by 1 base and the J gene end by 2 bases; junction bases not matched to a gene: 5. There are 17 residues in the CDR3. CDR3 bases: TGTGCCAGCAGCTTAGTGGGGACTAGCCTTAACACCGGGGAGCTGTTTTTT. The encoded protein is CASSLVGTSLNTGELFF.

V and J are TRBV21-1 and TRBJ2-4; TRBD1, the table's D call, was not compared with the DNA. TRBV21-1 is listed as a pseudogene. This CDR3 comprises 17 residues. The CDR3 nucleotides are TGTGCCAGCAGCCCAAGCAGGGGGCCCCTAGCCAAAAACATTCAGTACTTC. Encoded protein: CASSPSRGPLAKNIQYF.

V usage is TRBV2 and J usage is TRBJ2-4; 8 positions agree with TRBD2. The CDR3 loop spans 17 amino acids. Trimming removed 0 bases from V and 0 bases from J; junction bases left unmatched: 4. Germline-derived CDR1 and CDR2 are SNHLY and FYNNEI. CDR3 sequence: CASSEARLAGAKNIQYF. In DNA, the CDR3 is TGTGCCAGCAGTGAAGCGCGGCTAGCGGGAGCCAAAAACATTCAGTACTTC.

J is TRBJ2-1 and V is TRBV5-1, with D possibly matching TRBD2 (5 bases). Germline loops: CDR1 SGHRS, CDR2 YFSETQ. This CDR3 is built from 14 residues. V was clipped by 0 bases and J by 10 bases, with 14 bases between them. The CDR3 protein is CASSLDVAGGEQFF. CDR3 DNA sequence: TGCGCCAGCAGCTTGGATGTGGCGGGCGGAGAGCAGTTCTTC.